These 32 T cell receptor beta chains share one sample of origin, sequenced in a study of blood T cell repertoires in COVID-19. Assay: immunoSEQ multiplex PCR; the TCRdb copy retains only in-frame clones and omits some. Of more than 140,000 clones in the sample, 70% to 85% are singletons; the top ten hold about 7.8%. Sequenced sample: peripheral blood. These receptors were taken from a woman aged 45-59 years in a cohort sampled during active or convalescent COVID-19.

The chain has TRBV6-5 and TRBJ2-3; TRBD2 agrees at 8 bases. The ends lost 0 bases at V and 5 bases at J; junction bases unmatched: 7. The germline gives CDR1 MNHEY, CDR2 SVGAGI. There are 16 residues in the CDR3. The CDR3 DNA reads as TGTGCCAGCAGTTACTCGAGGACTAGCATAGAAGATACGCAGTATTTT. Translating gives CASSYSRTSIEDTQYF.

This chain uses TRBV13 with TRBJ1-5, with D possibly TRBD1 on 5 matching bases. The CDR3 contains 13 residues. Trimming took 5 bases from V and 7 from J, leaving 12 bases between them. Germline V CDR1 and CDR2: PRHDT, FYEKMQ (reference sequence). The chain's CDR3 is CASSAGGYQPQHF. The CDR3, as DNA: TGTGCCAGCAGCGCCGGGGGGTACCAGCCCCAGCATTTT.

This clone was observed once. The chain has TRBV5-1 and TRBJ2-4, with D maybe TRBD2 (6 bases). The V end was cut by 0 bases, the J end by 0 bases, with 13 bases between. There are 17 residues in the CDR3. Germline CDR1 and CDR2: SGHRS and YFSETQ. CDR3 sequence reads: CASSLAGTVLAKNIQYF. The CDR3 DNA follows: TGCGCCAGCAGCTTGGCCGGGACTGTACTAGCCAAAAACATTCAGTACTTC.

This clone was seen more than once but under ten times. This chain uses TRBV2 with TRBJ1-2; D is possibly TRBD1 (6 bases). V lost 4 bases and J lost 3, with 6 bases in between. CDR1 is SNHLY, CDR2 FYNNEI, per germline. The CDR3 consists of 12 residues. The chain's CDR3 is CASSAGDYGYTF. CDR3 sequence (DNA): TGTGCCAGCAGTGCAGGGGACTATGGCTACACCTTC.

The chain uses TRBV27 and TRBJ1-5; a weak D match, TRBD1 (6 bases). Germline V gene sequence: CDR1 MNHEY, CDR2 SMNVEV (reference sequence). Trimming removed 6 bases from V and 8 bases from J, with 14 bases in between. The CDR3 has 13 residues. CDR3 protein: CASRQQGMEPQHF. The CDR3 DNA reads as TGTGCCAGCAGGCAACAGGGTATGGAGCCCCAGCATTTT.

The rearrangement uses TRBV9 and TRBJ1-2, with 12 bases identical to TRBD1. V was pared by 4 bases and J by 8 bases, with 9 bases of the junction left unmatched. Germline V lookup: CDR1 SGDLS, CDR2 YYNGEE. This CDR3 comprises 15 residues. The CDR3 coding sequence is TGTGCCAGCAGCCCTACCGGGACAGGGGGCCGGGGCTACACCTTC. Translation gives CASSPTGTGGRGYTF.

This clone was observed once. V gene TRBV19 combines with J gene TRBJ1-1; D is uncertain. Trimming took off 3 bases at V and 4 bases at J, with 12 bases between the two ends. CDR3 length equals 14 residues. CDR1 and CDR2 (germline): LNHDA, SQIVND (reference sequence). The CDR3 sequence is CASSMDGRATEAFF. The CDR3 DNA sequence: TGTGCCAGTAGTATGGATGGGAGGGCCACTGAAGCTTTCTTT.

This chain connects TRBV5-1 to TRBJ1-1; unclear D gene. V lost 7 bases, J lost 1 base, and 11 bases lay in between. The germline CDR1 and CDR2 sequences are SGHRS and YFSETQ. The CDR3 has 13 amino acids. CDR3 sequence (DNA): TGCGCCAGCTCAACCCTACCGAACACTGAAGCTTTCTTT. Translation gives CASSTLPNTEAFF.

This clone has only a few counts. The J gene is TRBJ2-1, the V gene TRBV7-9; D uncertain. V was shortened by 4 bases and J by 1 base, with 11 bases between the two germline ends. From germline, CDR1 is SEHNR and CDR2 FQNEAQ (reference sequence). The CDR3 runs 15 residues. CDR3 DNA sequence: TGTGCCAGCAGCTCCCTGGCCGGGTCCTACAATGAGCAGTTCTTC. It is translated as CASSSLAGSYNEQFF.

The rearrangement joins TRBV5-1 to TRBJ2-3; 9 positions match TRBD1. The junction had 2 bases not matched to a gene; V was cut back by 2 bases and J by 1 base. This CDR3 spans 15 amino acids. The germline V gene encodes CDR1 SGHRS and CDR2 YFSETQ. CDR3 protein: CASSFTGGGTDTQYF. The CDR3 nucleotides read TGCGCCAGCAGCTTCACAGGGGGCGGCACAGATACGCAGTATTTT.

CDR3 bases: TGTGCCAGCAGCTTACGACAAGGGGGCACCGGGGAGCTGTTTTTT. Its translation: CASSLRQGGTGELFF. V gene TRBV7-6 combines with J gene TRBJ2-2, with a possible D match to TRBD1 (6 bases). Trimming took 2 bases from V and 4 from J, leaving 11 bases between them. Germline CDR1 SGHVS, CDR2 FNYEAQ. The CDR3 has 15 amino acids.

This clone was recorded only once. This sequence joins TRBV5-1 and TRBJ1-3; no definite D call. The CDR3 covers 15 residues. V was pared by 1 base and J by 2 bases, with 10 bases between. CDR1 is SGHRS and CDR2 is YFSETQ in the germline V gene. Here the CDR3 reads CASSLIGRAGNTIYF. Here the CDR3 DNA reads TGCGCCAGCAGCTTGATTGGCCGGGCTGGAAACACCATATATTTT.

This chain links TRBV5-6 with TRBJ1-1; 10 nucleotides agree with TRBD1. Germline V gene data show CDR1 as SGHDT and CDR2 as YYEEEE. The junction had 5 bases not matched to a gene; V was cut back by 6 bases and J by 3 bases. The CDR3 sequence is 14 residues long. In DNA, the CDR3 is TGTGCCAGCACCCGGGACAGGGGCCACACTGAAGCTTTCTTT. Protein sequence: CASTRDRGHTEAFF.

The chain joins TRBV11-2 to TRBJ2-1, with D perhaps TRBD2 (7 bases). The CDR3 loop spans 15 amino acids. V was clipped by 1 base and J by 6 bases, with 13 bases between them. CDR1 and CDR2 from the germline V gene are SGHAT and FQNNGV. The CDR3 DNA reads as TGTGCCAGCAGCTTAGTGTGGGGGGGCCTCAATGAGCAGTTCTTC. Amino acids: CASSLVWGGLNEQFF.

V is TRBV27 and J is TRBJ2-2, with TRBD2 matching 12 bases. CDR1 MNHEY and CDR2 SMNVEV come from the germline V gene (reference sequence). This CDR3 contains 18 residues. After removal of 3 bases from V and 7 bases from J, the junction contained 12 bases not matched to a gene. The CDR3 DNA reads TGTGCCAGCAGTTTCCTCCCTCCTAGCGGGGGGGCGAGCGGGGAGCTGTTTTTT. Translating gives CASSFLPPSGGASGELFF.

About this clone: A read error is possible here, since a much larger clone lies one base away. The chain couples TRBV5-4 to TRBJ1-3; maybe TRBD1 (5 bases). V gave up 0 bases and J gave up 0 bases, with 7 bases separating them. Germline CDR1 reads SGHNT; CDR2 reads YYREEE (reference sequence). The CDR3 totals 15 residues. The CDR3 DNA reads TGTGCCAGCAGCTTGGACAGGCCCTCTGGAAACACCATATATTTT. Encoded protein: CASSLDRPSGNTIYF. The full variable domain, in which reference TRBV5-4 and TRBJ1-3 provide the parts outside the CDR3, is ETGVTQSPTHLIKTRGQQVTLRCSSQSGHNTVSWYQQALGQGPQFIFQYYREEENGRGNFPPRFSGLQFPNYSSELNVNALELDDSALYLCASSLDRPSGNTIYFGEGSWLTVV.

V gene TRBV5-1 combines with J gene TRBJ1-4, with 7 bases lining up with TRBD1. V dropped 3 bases and J dropped 3; count of bases not matched to a gene: 8. Germline V gene lookup returns CDR1 SGHRS and CDR2 YFSETQ. The CDR3 totals 16 residues. CDR3 in amino acids: CASSWSAGQPNEKLFF. DNA of the CDR3: TGCGCCAGCAGCTGGTCCGCGGGACAGCCTAATGAAAAACTGTTTTTT.

The chain is built from TRBV5-1 and TRBJ2-5; 8 nucleotides match TRBD2. Germline V gives CDR1 SGHRS, CDR2 YFSETQ. V shed 1 base, J shed 5 bases, and the junction held 10 bases outside the gene matches. The CDR3 totals 16 residues. The chain's CDR3 is CASSLSTFSGVETQYF. DNA of the CDR3: TGCGCCAGCAGCTTGTCCACCTTTAGCGGGGTTGAGACCCAGTACTTC.

The chain combines TRBV6-5 with TRBJ2-1, with a weak D call TRBD2 (5 bases). Trimming removed 10 bases at V and 5 bases at J, with 15 bases between. There are 13 residues in the CDR3. The germline V gene has CDR1 MNHEY and CDR2 SVGAGI. The DNA of the CDR3 is TGTGCCACCAACCTACTAGGAAACAATGAGCAGTTCTTC. Translation: CATNLLGNNEQFF.

This rearrangement joins TRBV11-2 to TRBJ1-2; 9 positions agree with TRBD1. After removal of 1 base from V and 2 bases from J, the junction contained 8 bases not matched to a gene. This CDR3 region has 17 residues. In germline, CDR1 is SGHAT, CDR2 FQNNGV. CDR3 coding DNA: TGTGCCAGCAGCTTAGTCGCAGGAGGGACAGGGAACTATGGCTACACCTTC. It translates to CASSLVAGGTGNYGYTF.

The chain links TRBV11-3 to TRBJ2-7; D remains ambiguous. The CDR3 is 14 amino acids. V was shortened by 6 bases and J by 5 bases, with 17 bases between the two germline ends. CDR1 SGHNT and CDR2 YENEEA come from the germline V gene. CDR3: CASSSIQAGHEQYF. The DNA for the CDR3 is TGTGCCAGCAGTTCTATTCAGGCCGGCCACGAGCAGTACTTC.

The V and J genes are TRBV2 and TRBJ2-5; D is perhaps TRBD2 (5 bases). The germline V gene has CDR1 SNHLY and CDR2 FYNNEI. Trimming took off 7 bases at V and 5 bases at J, with 14 bases between the two ends. This CDR3 has 13 amino acids. In DNA form, the CDR3 reads TGTGCCAGCAAGGAGGCCATTTGGGAGACCCAGTACTTC. Encoded protein: CASKEAIWETQYF.

The rearrangement uses TRBV6-1 and TRBJ1-6, with TRBD1 matching 7 bases. J was trimmed by 9 bases and V by 1 base; bases with no gene match: 3. Germline-derived CDR1 and CDR2 are MNHNS and SASEGT. This CDR3 has 14 amino acids. The CDR3 sequence is CASSEGQGRSPLHF. Written as DNA, the CDR3 is TGTGCCAGCAGTGAAGGACAGGGTCGTTCACCCCTCCACTTT.

V and J are TRBV11-2 and TRBJ1-1; 8 nucleotides line up with TRBD1. After removal of 0 bases from V and 7 bases from J, the junction contained 7 bases not matched to a gene. The CDR3 runs 15 residues. Germline assignment: CDR1 SGHAT and CDR2 FQNNGV. Written as DNA, the CDR3 is TGTGCCAGCAGCTTAGATCTGAACAGGGGGAATGAAGCTTTCTTT. It codes for CASSLDLNRGNEAFF.

The chain employs TRBV4-3 and TRBJ1-1; D may be TRBD1 (6 bases). The CDR3 is 15 amino acids. Germline V gives CDR1 LGHNA, CDR2 YSLEER. Trimming took 0 bases from V and 3 from J, leaving 11 bases between them. The CDR3 spells CASSQDFQGHTEAFF. The CDR3 bases are TGCGCCAGCAGCCAAGATTTTCAGGGGCACACTGAAGCTTTCTTT.

This clone was observed a handful of times. At one end, the junction sequence differs from germline, possibly due to a read error. This chain joins TRBV5-4 and TRBJ1-2; weak D call: TRBD1 (6 bases). This CDR3 has 14 residues. Germline V gives CDR1 SGHNT, CDR2 YYREEE (reference sequence). This CDR3 reads CASRKGQIESPLAF. CDR3 sequence (DNA): TGTGCCAGCAGAAAAGGACAGATCGAATCCCCGCTAGCCTTC.

This chain joins TRBV5-1 and TRBJ1-1, with 10 positions matching TRBD1. The CDR3 spans 15 residues. V gave up 4 bases and J gave up 1 base; unmatched junction bases: 4. The germline V gene encodes CDR1 SGHRS and CDR2 YFSETQ. CDR3 nucleotide sequence: TGCGCCAGCAGCCCGGGACAGGGGACGAACACTGAAGCTTTCTTT. Amino acids: CASSPGQGTNTEAFF.

This clone showed up just a few times. The chain uses TRBV6-4 and TRBJ1-2; D is unclear. CDR1 MRHNA and CDR2 SNTAGT come from the germline V gene. V gave up 2 bases and J gave up 1 base, with 14 bases separating them. CDR3 length equals 16 residues. CDR3 coding DNA: TGTGCCAGCAGTGACAATGGGCGCTCGTTTAACTATGGCTACACCTTC. It codes for CASSDNGRSFNYGYTF.

V gene TRBV6-5 combines with J gene TRBJ1-1, with a tentative D call TRBD1 (5 bases). The germline gives CDR1 MNHEY, CDR2 SVGAGI. The CDR3 is 13 residues long. Trimming stripped 6 bases from V and 4 bases from J, with 12 bases between. The DNA for the CDR3 is TGTGCCAGCAGGAACCTGGGGGGCACTGAAGCTTTCTTT. This encodes CASRNLGGTEAFF.

J is TRBJ2-5 and V is TRBV5-1; 10 bases map to TRBD2. Unmatched junction bases numbered 4, after V lost 5 bases and J lost 3 bases. Germline V gene data show CDR1 as SGHRS and CDR2 as YFSETQ. This CDR3 spans 14 amino acids. The CDR3 region is CASRSGTSEETQYF. CDR3 DNA: TGCGCCAGCAGGTCCGGGACTAGCGAAGAGACCCAGTACTTC.

This clone came up a few times. V usage is TRBV6-5 and J usage is TRBJ1-5; no clear D gene. Germline CDR1 MNHEY, CDR2 SVGAGI. V dropped 0 bases and J dropped 5 bases, with 11 bases sitting between them. The CDR3 runs 15 residues. CDR3 region: CASSYSTGPYQPQHF. The CDR3 DNA reads TGTGCCAGCAGTTACTCTACGGGTCCCTATCAGCCCCAGCATTTT.

V gene TRBV18 combines with J gene TRBJ1-1; D gene uncertain. The germline V gene has CDR1 KGHSH and CDR2 LQKENI. V was clipped by 6 bases and J by 1 base, with 12 bases between them. This CDR3 has 14 residues. The CDR3 sequence: CASSPVVSNTEAFF. In DNA form, the CDR3 reads TGTGCCAGCTCCCCCGTCGTTTCGAACACTGAAGCTTTCTTT.